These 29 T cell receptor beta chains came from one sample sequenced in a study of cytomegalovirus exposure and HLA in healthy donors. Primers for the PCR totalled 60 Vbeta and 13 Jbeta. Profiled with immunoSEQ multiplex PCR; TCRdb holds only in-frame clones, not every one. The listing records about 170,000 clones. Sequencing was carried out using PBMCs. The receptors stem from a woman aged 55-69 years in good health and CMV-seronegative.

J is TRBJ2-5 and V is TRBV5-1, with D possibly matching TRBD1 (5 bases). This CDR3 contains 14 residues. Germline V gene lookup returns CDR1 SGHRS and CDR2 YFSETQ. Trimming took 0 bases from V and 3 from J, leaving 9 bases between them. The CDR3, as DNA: TGCGCCAGCAGCTTGGAACAGGTGGAAGAGACCCAGTACTTC. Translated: CASSLEQVEETQYF.

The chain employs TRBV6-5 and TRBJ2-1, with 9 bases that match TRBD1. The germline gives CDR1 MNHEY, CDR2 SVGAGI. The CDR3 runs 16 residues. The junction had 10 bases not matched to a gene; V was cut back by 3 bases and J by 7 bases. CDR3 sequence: CASSYAFGTGSNEQFF. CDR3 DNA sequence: TGTGCCAGCAGTTATGCCTTCGGGACAGGGTCGAATGAGCAGTTCTTC.

The CDR3 spells CASRARTGLRETQYF. CDR3 coding DNA: TGTGCCAGCAGGGCCCGGACAGGGTTGCGGGAGACCCAGTACTTC. The chain couples TRBV5-8 to TRBJ2-5; 8 positions agree with TRBD1. This CDR3 has 15 amino acids. Germline CDR1 and CDR2: SGHTS and YDEGEE. The ends lost 5 bases at V and 5 bases at J; junction bases unmatched: 11.

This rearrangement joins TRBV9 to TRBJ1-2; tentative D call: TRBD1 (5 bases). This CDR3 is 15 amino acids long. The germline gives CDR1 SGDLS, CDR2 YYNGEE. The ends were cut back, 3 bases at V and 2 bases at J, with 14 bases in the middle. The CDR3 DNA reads TGTGCCAGCAGCGGATGGGGGGGTGGCAACTATGGCTACACCTTC. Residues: CASSGWGGGNYGYTF.

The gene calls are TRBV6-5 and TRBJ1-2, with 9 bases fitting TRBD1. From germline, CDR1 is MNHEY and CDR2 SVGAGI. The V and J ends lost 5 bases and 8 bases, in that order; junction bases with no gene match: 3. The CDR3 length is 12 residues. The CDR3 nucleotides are TGTGCCAGCAGTCACAGGGGGCCCGGCTACACCTTC. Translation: CASSHRGPGYTF.

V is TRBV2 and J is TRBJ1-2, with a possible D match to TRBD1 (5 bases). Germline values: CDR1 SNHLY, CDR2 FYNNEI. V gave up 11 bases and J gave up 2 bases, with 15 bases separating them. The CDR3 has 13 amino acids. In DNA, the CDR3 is TGTGCCCAGACCGGGGGAGAAAACTATGGCTACACCTTC. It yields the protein CAQTGGENYGYTF.

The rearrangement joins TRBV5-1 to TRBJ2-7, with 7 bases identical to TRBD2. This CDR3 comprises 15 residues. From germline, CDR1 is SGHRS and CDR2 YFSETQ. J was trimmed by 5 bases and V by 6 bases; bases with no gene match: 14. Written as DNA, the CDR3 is TGCGCCAGCACCTCAACGGGGCTAGCGGCTCACGAGCAGTACTTC. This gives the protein CASTSTGLAAHEQYF.

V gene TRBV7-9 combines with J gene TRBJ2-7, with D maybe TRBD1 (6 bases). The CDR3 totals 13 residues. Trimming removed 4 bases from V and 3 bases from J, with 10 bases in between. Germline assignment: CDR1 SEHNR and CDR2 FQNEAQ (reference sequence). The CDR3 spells CASSYGQNYEQYF. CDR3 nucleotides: TGTGCCAGCAGCTACGGACAGAACTACGAGCAGTACTTC.

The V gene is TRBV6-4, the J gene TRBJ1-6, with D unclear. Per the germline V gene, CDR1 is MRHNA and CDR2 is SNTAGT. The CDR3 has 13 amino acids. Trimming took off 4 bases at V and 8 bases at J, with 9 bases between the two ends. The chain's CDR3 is CASSVIVDSPLHF. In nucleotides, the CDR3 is TGTGCCAGCAGTGTGATAGTAGATTCACCCCTCCACTTT.

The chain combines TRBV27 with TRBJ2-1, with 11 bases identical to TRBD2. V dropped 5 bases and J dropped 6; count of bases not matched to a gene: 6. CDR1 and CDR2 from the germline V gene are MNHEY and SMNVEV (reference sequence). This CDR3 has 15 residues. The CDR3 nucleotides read TGTGCCAGCAGTAAGCTAGCGGGGGGTACCAATGAGCAGTTCTTC. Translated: CASSKLAGGTNEQFF.

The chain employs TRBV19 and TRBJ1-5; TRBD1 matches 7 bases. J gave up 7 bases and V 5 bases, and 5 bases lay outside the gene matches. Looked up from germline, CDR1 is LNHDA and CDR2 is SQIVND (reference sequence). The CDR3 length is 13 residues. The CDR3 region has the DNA TGTGCCAGTAGTCTGGACAGGACCCAGCCCCAGCATTTT. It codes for CASSLDRTQPQHF.

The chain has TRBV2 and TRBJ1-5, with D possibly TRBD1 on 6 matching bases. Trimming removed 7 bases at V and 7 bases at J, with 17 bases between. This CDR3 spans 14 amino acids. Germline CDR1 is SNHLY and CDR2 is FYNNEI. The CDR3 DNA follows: TGTGCCAGCAAAGGGCCAGCCAGGGGCCAGCCCCAGCATTTT. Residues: CASKGPARGQPQHF.

The CDR3 reads CAISERSPDTQYF. CDR3 nucleotides: TGTGCCATCAGTGAACGAAGCCCAGATACGCAGTATTTT. The gene calls are TRBV10-3 and TRBJ2-3; D gene unclear. Trimming removed 3 bases at V and 4 bases at J, with 8 bases between. The CDR3 covers 13 residues. Germline CDR1 is ENHRY and CDR2 is SYGVKD.

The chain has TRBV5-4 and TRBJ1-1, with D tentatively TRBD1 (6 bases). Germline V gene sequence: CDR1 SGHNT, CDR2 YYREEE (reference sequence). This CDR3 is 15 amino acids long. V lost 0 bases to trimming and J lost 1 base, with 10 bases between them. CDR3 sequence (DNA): TGTGCCAGCAGCTTGGTAGCAGGGGCGAACACTGAAGCTTTCTTT. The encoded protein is CASSLVAGANTEAFF.

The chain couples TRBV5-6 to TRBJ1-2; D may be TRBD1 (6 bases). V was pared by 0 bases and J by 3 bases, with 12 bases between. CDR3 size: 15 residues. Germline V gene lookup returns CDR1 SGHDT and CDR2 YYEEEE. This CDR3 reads CASSLGAGVDYGYTF. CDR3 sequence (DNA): TGTGCCAGCAGCTTGGGTGCAGGGGTGGACTATGGCTACACCTTC.

As DNA, the CDR3 is TGTGCCAGCAGCTTAACGGGGCAGACAGATACGCAGTATTTT. It specifies CASSLTGQTDTQYF. The chain couples TRBV7-3 to TRBJ2-3; TRBD1 might be the D (5 bases). The CDR3 has 14 amino acids. Trimming took 0 bases from V and 3 from J, leaving 7 bases between them. CDR1 SGHTA and CDR2 FQGTGA come from the germline V gene.

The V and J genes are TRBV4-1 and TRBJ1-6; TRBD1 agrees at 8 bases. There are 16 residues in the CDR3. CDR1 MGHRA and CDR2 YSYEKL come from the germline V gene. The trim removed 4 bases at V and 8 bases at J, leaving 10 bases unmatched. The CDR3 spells CASSPRTGIGDSPLHF. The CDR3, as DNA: TGCGCCAGCAGCCCTCGGACAGGGATCGGGGATTCACCCCTCCACTTT.

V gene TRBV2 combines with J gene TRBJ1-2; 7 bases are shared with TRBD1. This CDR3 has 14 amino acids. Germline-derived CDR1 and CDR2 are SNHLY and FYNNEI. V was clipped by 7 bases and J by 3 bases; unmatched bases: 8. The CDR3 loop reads CASNADREDYGYTF. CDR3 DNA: TGTGCCAGCAACGCCGACAGGGAGGACTATGGCTACACCTTC.

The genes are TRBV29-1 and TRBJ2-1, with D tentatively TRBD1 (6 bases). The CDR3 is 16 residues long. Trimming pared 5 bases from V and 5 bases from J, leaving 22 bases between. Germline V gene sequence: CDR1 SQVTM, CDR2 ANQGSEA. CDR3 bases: TGCAGCGTTTGCAGGGGAGAATCGGAGAGGAACAATGAGCAGTTCTTC. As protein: CSVCRGESERNNEQFF.

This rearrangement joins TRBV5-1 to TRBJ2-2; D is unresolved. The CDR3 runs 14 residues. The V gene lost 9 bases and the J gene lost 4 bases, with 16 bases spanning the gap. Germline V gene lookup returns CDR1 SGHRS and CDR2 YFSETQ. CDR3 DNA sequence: TGCGCCACCTCAGTGTGGCCTGGCACCGGGGAGCTGTTTTTT. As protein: CATSVWPGTGELFF.

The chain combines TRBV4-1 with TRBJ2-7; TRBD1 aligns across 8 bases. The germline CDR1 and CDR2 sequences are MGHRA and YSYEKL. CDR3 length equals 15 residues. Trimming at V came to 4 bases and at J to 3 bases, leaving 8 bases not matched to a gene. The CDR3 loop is CASSLGDRKLYEQYF. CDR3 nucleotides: TGCGCCAGCAGCCTGGGGGACAGGAAGCTCTACGAGCAGTACTTC.

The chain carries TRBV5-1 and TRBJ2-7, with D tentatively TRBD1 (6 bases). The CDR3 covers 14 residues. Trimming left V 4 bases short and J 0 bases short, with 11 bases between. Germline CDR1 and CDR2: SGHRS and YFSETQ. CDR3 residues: CASSPQGLSYEQYF. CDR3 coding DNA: TGCGCCAGCAGCCCCCAGGGGCTCTCCTACGAGCAGTACTTC.

CDR3 coding DNA: TGTGCCAGCAGTGAATCCCCCGGGTCATCGGCTGGCTACACCTTC. Protein product: CASSESPGSSAGYTF. V usage is TRBV25-1 and J usage is TRBJ1-2, with D hard to call. The CDR3 extends over 15 amino acids. Germline CDR1 is MGHDK and CDR2 is SYGVNS. Trimming stripped 1 base from V and 7 bases from J, with 16 bases between.

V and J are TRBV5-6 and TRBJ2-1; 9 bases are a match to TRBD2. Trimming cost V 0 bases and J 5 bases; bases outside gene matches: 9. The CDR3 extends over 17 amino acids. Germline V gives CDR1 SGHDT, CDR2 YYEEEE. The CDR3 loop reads CASSLAPLAGSNNEQFF. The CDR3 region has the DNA TGTGCCAGCAGCTTGGCCCCCCTAGCGGGATCCAACAATGAGCAGTTCTTC.

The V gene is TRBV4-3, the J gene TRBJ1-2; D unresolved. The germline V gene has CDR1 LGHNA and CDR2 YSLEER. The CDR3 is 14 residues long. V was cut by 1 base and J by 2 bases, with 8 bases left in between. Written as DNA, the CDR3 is TGCGCCAGCAGCCAAGCCAACAGCAACTATGGCTACACCTTC. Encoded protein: CASSQANSNYGYTF.

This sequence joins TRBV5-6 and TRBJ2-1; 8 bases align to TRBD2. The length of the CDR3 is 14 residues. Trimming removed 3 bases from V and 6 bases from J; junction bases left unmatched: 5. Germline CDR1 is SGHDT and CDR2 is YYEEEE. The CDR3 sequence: CASSSPGLVNEQFF. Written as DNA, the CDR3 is TGTGCCAGCAGCTCACCGGGACTAGTCAATGAGCAGTTCTTC.

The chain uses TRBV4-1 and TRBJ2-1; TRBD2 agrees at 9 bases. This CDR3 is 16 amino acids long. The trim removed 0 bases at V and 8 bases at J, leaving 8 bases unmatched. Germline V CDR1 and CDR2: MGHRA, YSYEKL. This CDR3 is CASSQEVLAGGDEQFF. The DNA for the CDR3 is TGCGCCAGCAGCCAAGAAGTACTAGCGGGTGGGGATGAGCAGTTCTTC.

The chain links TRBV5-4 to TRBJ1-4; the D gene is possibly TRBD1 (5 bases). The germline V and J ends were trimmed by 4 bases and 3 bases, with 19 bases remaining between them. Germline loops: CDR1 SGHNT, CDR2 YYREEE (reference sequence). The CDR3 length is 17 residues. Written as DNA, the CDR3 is TGTGCCAGCAGCCGGGCTGACGGGGGTGACTCTAATGAAAAACTGTTTTTT. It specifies CASSRADGGDSNEKLFF. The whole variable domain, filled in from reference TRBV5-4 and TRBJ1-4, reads ETGVTQSPTHLIKTRGQQVTLRCSSQSGHNTVSWYQQALGQGPQFIFQYYREEENGRGNFPPRFSGLQFPNYSSELNVNALELDDSALYLCASSRADGGDSNEKLFFGSGTQLSVL.

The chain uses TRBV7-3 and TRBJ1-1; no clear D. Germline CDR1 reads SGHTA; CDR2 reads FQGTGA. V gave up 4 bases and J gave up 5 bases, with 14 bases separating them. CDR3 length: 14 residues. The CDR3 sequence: CASSSWPGGTEAFF. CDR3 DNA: TGTGCCAGCAGCTCCTGGCCTGGAGGGACTGAAGCTTTCTTT.